This entry concerns a single T cell receptor beta chain. Its target is unknown. This entry belongs to a study of Graves' ophthalmopathy and Graves' hyperthyroidism. As for the study in general: Prior to any treatment, peripheral blood was collected at the time of initial diagnosis.

Per the germline V gene, CDR1 is LGHNA and CDR2 is YNFKEQ. The ends lost 3 bases at V and 5 bases at J; junction bases unmatched: 14. The CDR3 runs 18 residues. Amplifying from RNA transcripts, the study obtained TCR beta CDR3 regions. First-round RT-PCR with HTBI primers preceded a second-round multiplex PCR. Via MiXCR, TCRdb re-called the multiplex PCR reads, giving one row per CDR3 protein. The data contain 300,000 to 400,000 distinct CDR3 sequences, about a sixth of them singletons. Additional autoimmune diseases, uncontrolled infections, pregnancy or lactation disqualified patients. Findings and caveats of the study: Most expanded clonotypes from thyroid (those above 0.001 frequency) were also found in blood. In separating ophthalmopathy from stable hyperthyroidism, a 13-signature model achieved nearly 90% sensitivity and around 81% specificity.

The source is an adult woman with stable Graves' hyperthyroidism. V is TRBV4-2 and J is TRBJ1-5, with 9 bases fitting TRBD1. Input material: peripheral blood. Here the CDR3 DNA reads TGTGCCAGCAGCCAGGGACAGGGAGGGGCCTCTTATGATCAGCCCCAGCATTTT. It translates to CASSQGQGGASYDQPQHF.